This T cell receptor (beta chain) emerged from a study of CD8 T cells in Susac syndrome. Whole-study results and caveats: The authors acknowledged that their TCR sequencing and HLA analysis involved a relatively small number of individuals.

Stable or active relapsing-remitting multiple sclerosis, untreated and meeting revised McDonald criteria, defined the controls. Negative isolation yielded CD4+ and CD8+ T cells, and FACS enriched TEMRA cells. Comments on this clonotype: Its antigen remains unknown.

Germline V gene lookup returns CDR1 SGHTA and CDR2 FQGTGA. This CDR3 region has 17 residues. Losses at the gene ends were 5 bases for V and 8 bases for J; bases not matched to a gene: 15. Reverse transcription of roughly 0.45 to 1 ug RNA was carried out with random hexamers. Amplification of TCR beta CDR3 across 54 Vbeta and 13 Jbeta was performed with immunoSEQ multiplex PCR. TCRdb redid the calling of the immunoSEQ multiplex PCR reads with MiXCR, one entry per CDR3 protein. Here the sample spans some 300,000 distinct CDR3 sequences, around 91% being singletons. The sample taken for sequencing was CD8+ T cells from PBMCs. This receptor was identified in a human donor with multiple sclerosis. V gene TRBV7-3 combines with J gene TRBJ2-1; the match to TRBD2 covers 10 bases. Here the CDR3 reads CASSPGSGGLLHHEQFF. CDR3 DNA: TGTGCCAGCAGCCCCGGTAGCGGGGGGCTCCTGCATCATGAGCAGTTCTTC. Together with reference TRBV7-3 and TRBJ2-1, the CDR3 gives the full variable domain: GAGVSQTPSNKVTEKGKYVELRCDPISGHTALYWYRQSLGQGPEFLIYFQGTGAADDSGLPNDRFFAVRPEGSVSTLKIQRTERGDSAVYLCASSPGSGGLLHHEQFFGPGTRLTVL.